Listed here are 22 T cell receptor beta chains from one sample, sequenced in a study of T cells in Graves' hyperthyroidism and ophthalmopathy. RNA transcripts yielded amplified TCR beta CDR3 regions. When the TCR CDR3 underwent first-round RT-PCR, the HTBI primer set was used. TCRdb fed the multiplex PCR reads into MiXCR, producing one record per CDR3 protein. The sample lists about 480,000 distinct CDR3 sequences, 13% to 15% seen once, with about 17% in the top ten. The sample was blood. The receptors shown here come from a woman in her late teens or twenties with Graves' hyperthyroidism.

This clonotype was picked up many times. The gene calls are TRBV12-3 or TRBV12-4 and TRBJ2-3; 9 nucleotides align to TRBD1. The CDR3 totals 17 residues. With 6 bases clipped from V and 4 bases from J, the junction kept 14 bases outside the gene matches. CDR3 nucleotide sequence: TGTGCCAGCAGCCTGGGACAGGGTGACGTCTCGGCAGATACGCAGTATTTT. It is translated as CASSLGQGDVSADTQYF.

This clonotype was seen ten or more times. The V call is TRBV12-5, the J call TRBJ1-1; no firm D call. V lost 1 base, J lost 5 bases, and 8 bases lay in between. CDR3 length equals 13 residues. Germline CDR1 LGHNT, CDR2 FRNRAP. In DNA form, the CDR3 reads TGTGCTAGTGGTTTGGCGACATATACTGAAGCTTTCTTT. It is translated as CASGLATYTEAFF.

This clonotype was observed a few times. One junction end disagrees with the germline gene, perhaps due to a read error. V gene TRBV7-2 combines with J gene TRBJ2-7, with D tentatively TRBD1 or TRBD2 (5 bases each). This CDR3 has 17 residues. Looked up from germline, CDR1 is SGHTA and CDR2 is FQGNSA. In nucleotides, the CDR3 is TGTGCCAGCAGCATAGCTAGTCTCGGGACCCAGTCCTACGAGCAGTACTTC. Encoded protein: CASSIASLGTQSYEQYF. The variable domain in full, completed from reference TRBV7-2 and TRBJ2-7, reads GAGVSQSPSNKVTEKGKDVELRCDPISGHTALYWYRQSLGQGLEFLIYFQGNSAPDKSGLPSDRFSAERTGGSVSTLTIQRTQQEDSAVYLCASSIASLGTQSYEQYFGPGTRLTVT.

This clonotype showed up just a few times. The CDR3 protein is CASSDFEEKLFF. As DNA, the CDR3 is TGTGCCAGCAGTGATTTCGAAGAAAAACTGTTTTTT. The V call is TRBV6-1, the J call TRBJ1-4; D uncertain. V was shortened by 3 bases and J by 8 bases, with 7 bases between the two germline ends. Germline V lookup: CDR1 MNHNS, CDR2 SASEGT. There are 12 residues in the CDR3.

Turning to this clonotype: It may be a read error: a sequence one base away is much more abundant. CDR3 residues: CASSELPGSRANTEAFF. DNA of the CDR3: TGTGCCAGCAGTGAACTCCCGGGGAGTAGGGCGAACACTGAAGCTTTCTTT. This chain uses TRBV6-1 with TRBJ1-1; unclear D gene. The CDR3 has 17 residues. Looked up from germline, CDR1 is MNHNS and CDR2 is SASEGT. Trimming shortened V by 2 bases and J by 1 base, and 17 bases separated the two germline ends.

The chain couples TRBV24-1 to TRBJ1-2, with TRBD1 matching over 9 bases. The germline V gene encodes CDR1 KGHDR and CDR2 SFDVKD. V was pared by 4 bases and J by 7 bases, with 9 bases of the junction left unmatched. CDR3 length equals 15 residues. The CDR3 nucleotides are TGTGCCACCAGTGACCCCGGACAGGGGAGTAGTGGCTACACCTTC. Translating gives CATSDPGQGSSGYTF.

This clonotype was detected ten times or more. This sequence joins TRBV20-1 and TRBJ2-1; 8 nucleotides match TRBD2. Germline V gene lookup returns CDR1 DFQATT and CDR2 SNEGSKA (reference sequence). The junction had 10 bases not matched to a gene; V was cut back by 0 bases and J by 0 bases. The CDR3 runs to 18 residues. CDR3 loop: CSARDAAKRGSSYNEQFF. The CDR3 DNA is TGCAGTGCTAGAGATGCCGCAAAGCGGGGGAGCTCCTACAATGAGCAGTTCTTC.

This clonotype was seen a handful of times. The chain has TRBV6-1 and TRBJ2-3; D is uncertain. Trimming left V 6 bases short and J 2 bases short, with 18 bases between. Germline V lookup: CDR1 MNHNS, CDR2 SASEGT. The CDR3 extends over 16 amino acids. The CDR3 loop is CASRVTATILTDTQYF. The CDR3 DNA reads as TGTGCCAGCAGGGTAACAGCGACGATACTCACAGATACGCAGTATTTT.

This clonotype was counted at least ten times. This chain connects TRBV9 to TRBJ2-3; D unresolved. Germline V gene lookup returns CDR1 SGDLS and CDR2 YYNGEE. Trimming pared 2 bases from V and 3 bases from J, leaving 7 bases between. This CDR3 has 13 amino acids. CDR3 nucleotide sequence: TGTGCCAGCAGCGTGGATCCGACAGATACGCAGTATTTT. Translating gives CASSVDPTDTQYF.

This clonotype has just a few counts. The CDR3 region is CASSSSTGNGYTF. CDR3 bases: TGTGCCAGCAGCTCCTCTACAGGGAATGGCTACACCTTC. The J gene is TRBJ1-2, the V gene TRBV7-6, with D tentatively TRBD1 (6 bases). This CDR3 spans 13 amino acids. The germline V gene encodes CDR1 SGHVS and CDR2 FNYEAQ. The ends were cut back, 4 bases at V and 6 bases at J, with 12 bases in the middle.

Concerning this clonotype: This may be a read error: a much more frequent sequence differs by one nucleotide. CDR3 in DNA: TGTGCCAGCAGTGAAGACAGGGTTAATGAAAAACTGTTTTTT. Translating gives CASSEDRVNEKLFF. The genes are TRBV2 and TRBJ1-4; D is perhaps TRBD1 (6 bases). The CDR3 sequence is 14 residues long. The V and J ends lost 1 base and 4 bases respectively, with 7 bases between them. Germline values: CDR1 SNHLY, CDR2 FYNNEI.

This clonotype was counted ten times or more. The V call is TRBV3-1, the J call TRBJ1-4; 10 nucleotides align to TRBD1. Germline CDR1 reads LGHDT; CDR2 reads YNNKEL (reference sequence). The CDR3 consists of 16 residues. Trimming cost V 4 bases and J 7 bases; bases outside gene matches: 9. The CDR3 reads CASSLSTGGLGEKLFF. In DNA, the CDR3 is TGTGCCAGCAGCCTCTCGACAGGGGGCCTGGGTGAAAAACTGTTTTTT. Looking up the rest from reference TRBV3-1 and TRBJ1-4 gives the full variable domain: DTAVSQTPKYLVTQMGNDKSIKCEQNLGHDTMYWYKQDSKKFLKIMFSYNNKELIINETVPNRFSPKSPDKAHLNLHINSLELGDSAVYFCASSLSTGGLGEKLFFGSGTQLSVL.

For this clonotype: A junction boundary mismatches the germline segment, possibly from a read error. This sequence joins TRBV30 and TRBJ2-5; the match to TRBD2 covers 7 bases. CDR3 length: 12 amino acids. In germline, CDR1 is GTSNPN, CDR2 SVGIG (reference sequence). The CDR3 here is CAWSVRAGDPFF. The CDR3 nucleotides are TGTGCCTGGAGTGTACGGGCGGGAGACCCGTTCTTC.

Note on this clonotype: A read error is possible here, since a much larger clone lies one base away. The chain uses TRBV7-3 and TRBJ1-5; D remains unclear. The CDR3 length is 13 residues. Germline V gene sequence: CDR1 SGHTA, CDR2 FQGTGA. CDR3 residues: CASSLPSNQPRHF. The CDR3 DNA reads TGTGCCAGCAGCCTCCCGAGCAATCAGCCCCGGCATTTT.

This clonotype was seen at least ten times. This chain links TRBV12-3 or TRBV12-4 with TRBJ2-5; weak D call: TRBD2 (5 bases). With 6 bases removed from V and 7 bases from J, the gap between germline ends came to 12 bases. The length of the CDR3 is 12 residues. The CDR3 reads CASSPGKRTQYF. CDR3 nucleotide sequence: TGTGCCAGCAGCCCGGGAAAACGGACCCAGTACTTC.

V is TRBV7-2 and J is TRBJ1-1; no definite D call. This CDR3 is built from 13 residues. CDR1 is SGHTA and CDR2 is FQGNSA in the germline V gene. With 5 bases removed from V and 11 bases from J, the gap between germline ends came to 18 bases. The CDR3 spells CASSPSTPSVAFF. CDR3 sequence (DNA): TGTGCCAGCAGCCCCTCGACACCCTCTGTGGCTTTCTTT.

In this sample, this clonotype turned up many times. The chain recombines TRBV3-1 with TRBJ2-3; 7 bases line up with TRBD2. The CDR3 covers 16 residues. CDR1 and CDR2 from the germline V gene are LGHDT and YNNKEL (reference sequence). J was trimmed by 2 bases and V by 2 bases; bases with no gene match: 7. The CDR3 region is CASSQRGRAPTDTQYF. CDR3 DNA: TGTGCCAGCAGCCAAAGAGGGAGGGCGCCCACAGATACGCAGTATTTT.

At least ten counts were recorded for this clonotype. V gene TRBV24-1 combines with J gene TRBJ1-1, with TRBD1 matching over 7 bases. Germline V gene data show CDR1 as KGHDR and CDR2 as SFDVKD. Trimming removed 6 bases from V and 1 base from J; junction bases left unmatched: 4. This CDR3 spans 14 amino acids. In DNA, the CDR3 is TGTGCCACCAGTACCGGGACAGCGAACACTGAAGCTTTCTTT. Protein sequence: CATSTGTANTEAFF.

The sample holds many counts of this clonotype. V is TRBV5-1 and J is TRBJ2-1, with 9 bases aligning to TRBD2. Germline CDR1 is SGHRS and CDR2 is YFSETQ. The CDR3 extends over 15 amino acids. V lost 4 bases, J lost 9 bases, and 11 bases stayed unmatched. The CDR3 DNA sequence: TGCGCCAGCAGCCTTCTTCAGCGGGAGGATGGTGAGCAGTTCTTC. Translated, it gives CASSLLQREDGEQFF.

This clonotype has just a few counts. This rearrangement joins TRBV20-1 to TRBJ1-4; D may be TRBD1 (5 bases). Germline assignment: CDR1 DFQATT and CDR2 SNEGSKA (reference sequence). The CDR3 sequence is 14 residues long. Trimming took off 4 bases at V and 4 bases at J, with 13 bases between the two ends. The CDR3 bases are TGCAGTGCTACCTGGGGGGGTCGTAATGAAAAACTGTTTTTT. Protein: CSATWGGRNEKLFF.

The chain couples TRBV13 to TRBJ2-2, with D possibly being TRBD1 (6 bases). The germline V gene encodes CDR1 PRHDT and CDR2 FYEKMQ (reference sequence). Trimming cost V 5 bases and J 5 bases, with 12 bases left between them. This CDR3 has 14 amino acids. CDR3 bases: TGTGCCAGCAGCCTATGGACAGATACCGGGGAGCTGTTTTTT. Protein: CASSLWTDTGELFF. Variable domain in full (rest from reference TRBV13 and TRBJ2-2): AAGVIQSPRHLIKEKRETATLKCYPIPRHDTVYWYQQGPGQDPQFLISFYEKMQSDKGSIPDRFSAQQFSDYHSELNMSSLELGDSALYFCASSLWTDTGELFFGEGSRLTVL.

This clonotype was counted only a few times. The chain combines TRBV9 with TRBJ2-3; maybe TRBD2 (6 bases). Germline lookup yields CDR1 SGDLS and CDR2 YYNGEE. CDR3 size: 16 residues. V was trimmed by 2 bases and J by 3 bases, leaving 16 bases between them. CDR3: CASSVLGSRGTDTQYF. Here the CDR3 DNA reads TGTGCCAGCAGCGTTCTCGGGAGTCGGGGTACAGATACGCAGTATTTT.